This T cell receptor (beta chain) was observed in a study (dated by TCRdb to 2016 to 2017). Taken from cysteine to phenylalanine, the CDR3 has 15 residues. The DNA shown is the 45-base CDR3, in frame from base 1. Sequences ENHRY (CDR1) and SYGVKD (CDR2) are obtained from the germline V gene. V and J are truncated by 6 bases and 5 bases respectively, leaving an intervening sequence of 17 bases. The method was RT-PCR. The data were produced on an Illumina MiSeq. TCRdb redid the processing of the public reads, applying fastp at Q25 and MiXCR, and retained in-frame beta chains. A single entry per CDR3 protein holds the most common genes and DNA from its merged rows. In this sample the table shows about 680,000 distinct CDR3 sequences, more than 13% of which occur a single time. Jointly, the top ten make up roughly 3.9% of the sample. The sample holds many counts of this clonotype. Its antigen target is currently unknown. Nothing much larger sits one base from this clone, and base qualities are not available.

The rearrangement combines TRBV10-3 with TRBJ2-1, with TRBD2 perhaps the D gene, on 6 matching bases. The source of this sequence is a female donor in good health, serving as a healthy control. The source material was memory CD4+ T cells from blood. At the DNA level, the sequence is TGTGCCATCAGCGCCTCTAGCGCAACCGACAATGAGCAGTTCTTC. Protein translation: CAISASSATDNEQFF.